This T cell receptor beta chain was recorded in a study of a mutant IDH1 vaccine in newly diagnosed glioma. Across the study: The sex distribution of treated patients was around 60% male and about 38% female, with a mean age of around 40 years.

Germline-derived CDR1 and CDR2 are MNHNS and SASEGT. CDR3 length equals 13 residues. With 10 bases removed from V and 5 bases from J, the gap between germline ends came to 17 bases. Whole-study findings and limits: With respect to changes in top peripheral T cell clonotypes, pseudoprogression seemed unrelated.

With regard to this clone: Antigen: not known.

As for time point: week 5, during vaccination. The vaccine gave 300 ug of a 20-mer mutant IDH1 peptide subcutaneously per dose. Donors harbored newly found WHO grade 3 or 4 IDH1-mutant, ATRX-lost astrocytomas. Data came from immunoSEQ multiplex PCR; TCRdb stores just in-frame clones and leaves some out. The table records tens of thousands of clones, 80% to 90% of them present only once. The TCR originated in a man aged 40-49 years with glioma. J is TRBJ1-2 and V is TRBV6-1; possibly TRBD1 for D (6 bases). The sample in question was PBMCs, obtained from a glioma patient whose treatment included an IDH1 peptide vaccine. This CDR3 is CAIHRGTQYGYTF. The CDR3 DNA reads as TGTGCCATCCATCGCGGGACACAATATGGCTACACCTTC.